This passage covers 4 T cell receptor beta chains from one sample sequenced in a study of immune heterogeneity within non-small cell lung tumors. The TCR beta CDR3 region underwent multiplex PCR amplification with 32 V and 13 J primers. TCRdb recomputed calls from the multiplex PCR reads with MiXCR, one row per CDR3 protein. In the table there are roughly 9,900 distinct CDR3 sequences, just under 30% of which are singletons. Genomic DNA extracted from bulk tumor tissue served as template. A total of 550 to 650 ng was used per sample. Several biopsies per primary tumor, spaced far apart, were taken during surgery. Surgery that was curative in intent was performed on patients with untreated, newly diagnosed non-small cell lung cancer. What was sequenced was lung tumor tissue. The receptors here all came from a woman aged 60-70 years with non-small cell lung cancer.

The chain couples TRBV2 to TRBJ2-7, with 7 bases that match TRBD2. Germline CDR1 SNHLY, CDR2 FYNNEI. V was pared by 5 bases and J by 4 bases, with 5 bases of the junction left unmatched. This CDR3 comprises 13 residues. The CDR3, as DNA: TGTGCCAGCAGTCGCGGGAGAGGGTACGAGCAGTACTTC. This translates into CASSRGRGYEQYF.

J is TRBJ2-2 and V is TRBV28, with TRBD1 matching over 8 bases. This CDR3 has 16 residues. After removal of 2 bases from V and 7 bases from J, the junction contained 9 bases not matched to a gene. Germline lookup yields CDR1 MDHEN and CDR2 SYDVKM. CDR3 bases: TGTGCCAGCAGTTTAAGTGGCAGGGGGCTTGTCGGGGAGCTGTTTTTT. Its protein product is CASSLSGRGLVGELFF.

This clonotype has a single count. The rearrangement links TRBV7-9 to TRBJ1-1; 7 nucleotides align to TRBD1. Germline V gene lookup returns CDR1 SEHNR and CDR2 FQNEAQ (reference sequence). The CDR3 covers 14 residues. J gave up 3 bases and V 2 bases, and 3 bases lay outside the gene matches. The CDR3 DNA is TGTGCCAGCAGCTTAACAGGGGAGGACACTGAAGCTTTCTTT. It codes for CASSLTGEDTEAFF.

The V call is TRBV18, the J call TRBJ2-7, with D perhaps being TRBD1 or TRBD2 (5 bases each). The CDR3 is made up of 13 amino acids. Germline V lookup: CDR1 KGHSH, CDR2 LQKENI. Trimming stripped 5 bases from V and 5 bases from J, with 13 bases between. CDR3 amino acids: CASSTGRGDEQYF. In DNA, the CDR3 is TGTGCCAGCTCAACGGGGCGAGGGGACGAGCAGTACTTC.